This T cell receptor (beta chain) was profiled in a study of T-cell memory formation after mild COVID-19. With constant-segment primers, 5'RACE yielded cDNA libraries of TCR alpha and TCR beta that carried sample barcodes and UMIs. MiXCR, applied by TCRdb to the 5' RACE reads, yields one record per CDR3 protein. The sample includes around 110,000 distinct CDR3 sequences, about a sixth of them seen just once. The CDR3 contains 15 residues. Per the germline V gene, CDR1 is DFQATT and CDR2 is SNEGSKA (reference sequence). Losses at the gene ends were 5 bases for V and 10 bases for J; bases not matched to a gene: 13. This clonotype was observed a handful of times. What it binds is unknown. General study findings and limits: Cross-reactive memory apparently joined, as some responding clones appeared in pre-infection memory.

The chain links TRBV20-1 to TRBJ1-6, with TRBD1 identical over 8 bases. Sequencing used PBMCs or a T cell subset sorted from them (not recorded which). The receptor was isolated from an adult woman who had mild COVID-19 (a few samples of this study predate the infection). Cell type and time point are not known. The CDR3 spells CSAPTPDRGGSPLHF. In nucleotides, the CDR3 is TGCAGTGCTCCGACACCCGACAGGGGAGGCTCACCCCTCCACTTT.